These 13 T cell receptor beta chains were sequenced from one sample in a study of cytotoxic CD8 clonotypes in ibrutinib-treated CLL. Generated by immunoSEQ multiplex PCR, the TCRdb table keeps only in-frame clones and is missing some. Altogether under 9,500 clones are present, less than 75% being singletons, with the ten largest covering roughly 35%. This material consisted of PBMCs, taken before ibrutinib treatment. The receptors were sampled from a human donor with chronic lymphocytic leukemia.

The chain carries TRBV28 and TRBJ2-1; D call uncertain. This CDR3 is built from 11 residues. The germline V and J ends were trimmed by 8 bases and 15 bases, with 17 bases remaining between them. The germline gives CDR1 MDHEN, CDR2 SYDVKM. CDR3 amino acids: CASLSNTLRFF. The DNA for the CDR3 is TGTGCCAGCCTCTCTAACACACTGCGGTTCTTC.

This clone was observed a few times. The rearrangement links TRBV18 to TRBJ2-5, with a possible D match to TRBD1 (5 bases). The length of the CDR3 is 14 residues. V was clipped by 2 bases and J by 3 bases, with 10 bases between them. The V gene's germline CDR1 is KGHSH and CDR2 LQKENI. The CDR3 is CASSPAAGKETQYF. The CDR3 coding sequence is TGTGCCAGCTCACCAGCAGCAGGGAAAGAGACCCAGTACTTC.

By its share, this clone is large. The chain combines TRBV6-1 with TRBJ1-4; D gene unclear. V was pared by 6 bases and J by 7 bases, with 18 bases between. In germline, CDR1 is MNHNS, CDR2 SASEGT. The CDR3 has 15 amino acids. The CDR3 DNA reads TGTGCCAGCAGGACCGCGGGGTTATCTGGTGAAAAACTGTTTTTT. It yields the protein CASRTAGLSGEKLFF.

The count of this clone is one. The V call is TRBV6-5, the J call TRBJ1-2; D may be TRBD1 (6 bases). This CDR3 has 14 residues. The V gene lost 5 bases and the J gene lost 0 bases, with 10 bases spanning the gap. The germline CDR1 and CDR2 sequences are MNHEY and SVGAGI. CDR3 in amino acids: CASSRWTANYGYTF. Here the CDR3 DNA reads TGTGCCAGCAGTCGTTGGACAGCTAACTATGGCTACACCTTC.

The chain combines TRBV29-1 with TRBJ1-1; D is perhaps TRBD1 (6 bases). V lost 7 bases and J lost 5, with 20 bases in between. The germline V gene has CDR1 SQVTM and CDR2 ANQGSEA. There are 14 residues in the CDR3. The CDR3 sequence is CSARTTGGQTEAFF. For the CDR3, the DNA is TGCAGCGCCCGGACAACGGGGGGACAAACTGAAGCTTTCTTT.

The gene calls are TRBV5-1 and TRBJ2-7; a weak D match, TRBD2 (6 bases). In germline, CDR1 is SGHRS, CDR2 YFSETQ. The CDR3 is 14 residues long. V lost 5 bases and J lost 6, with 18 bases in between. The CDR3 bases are TGCGCCAGCAGACTTAGCGGAGACTCGGGCGAGCAGTACTTC. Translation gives CASRLSGDSGEQYF.

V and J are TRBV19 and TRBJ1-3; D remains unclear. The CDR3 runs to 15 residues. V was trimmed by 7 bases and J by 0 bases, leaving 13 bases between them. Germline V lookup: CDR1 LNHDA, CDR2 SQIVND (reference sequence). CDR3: CASNPAASSGNTIYF. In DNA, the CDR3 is TGTGCCAGTAATCCGGCGGCGAGCTCTGGAAACACCATATATTTT. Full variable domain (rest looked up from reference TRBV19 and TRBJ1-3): DGGITQSPKYLFRKEGQNVTLSCEQNLNHDAMYWYRQDPGQGLRLIYYSQIVNDFQKGDIAEGYSVSREKKESFPLTVTSAQKNPTAFYLCASNPAASSGNTIYFGEGSWLTVV.

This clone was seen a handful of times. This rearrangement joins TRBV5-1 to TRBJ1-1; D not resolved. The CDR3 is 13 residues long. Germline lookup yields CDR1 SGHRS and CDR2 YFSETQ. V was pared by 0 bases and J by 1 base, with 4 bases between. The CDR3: CASSLDQNTEAFF. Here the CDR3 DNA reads TGCGCCAGCAGCTTGGACCAGAACACTGAAGCTTTCTTT.

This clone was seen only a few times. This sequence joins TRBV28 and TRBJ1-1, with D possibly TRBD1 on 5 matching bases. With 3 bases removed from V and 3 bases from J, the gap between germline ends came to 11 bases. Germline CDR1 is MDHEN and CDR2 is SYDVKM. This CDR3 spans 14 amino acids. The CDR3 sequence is CASSFRGDDTEAFF. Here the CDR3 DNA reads TGTGCCAGCAGTTTCCGAGGGGACGACACTGAAGCTTTCTTT.

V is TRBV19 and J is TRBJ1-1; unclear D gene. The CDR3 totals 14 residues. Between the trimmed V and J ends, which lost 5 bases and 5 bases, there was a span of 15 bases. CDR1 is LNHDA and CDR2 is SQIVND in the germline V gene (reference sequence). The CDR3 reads CASSDDIVRTEAFF. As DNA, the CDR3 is TGTGCCAGTAGTGACGACATCGTCCGAACTGAAGCTTTCTTT.

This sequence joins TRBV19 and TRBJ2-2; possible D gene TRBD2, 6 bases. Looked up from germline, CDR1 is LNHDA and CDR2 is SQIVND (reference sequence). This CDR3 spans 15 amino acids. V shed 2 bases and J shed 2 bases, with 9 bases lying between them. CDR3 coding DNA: TGTGCCAGTAGTATAAAGGGACTCAACACCGGGGAGCTGTTTTTT. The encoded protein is CASSIKGLNTGELFF.

CDR3 bases: TGTGCCAGCAGCGGGACAGGGAACGCAGATACGCAGTATTTT. Its translation: CASSGTGNADTQYF. The chain links TRBV7-3 to TRBJ2-3; 9 nucleotides align to TRBD1. With 5 bases clipped from V and 4 bases from J, the junction kept 4 bases outside the gene matches. CDR3 length equals 14 residues. Germline CDR1 SGHTA, CDR2 FQGTGA. The entire variable domain, with the rest obtained from reference TRBV7-3 and TRBJ2-3, is as follows: GAGVSQTPSNKVTEKGKYVELRCDPISGHTALYWYRQSLGQGPEFLIYFQGTGAADDSGLPNDRFFAVRPEGSVSTLKIQRTERGDSAVYLCASSGTGNADTQYFGPGTRLTVL.

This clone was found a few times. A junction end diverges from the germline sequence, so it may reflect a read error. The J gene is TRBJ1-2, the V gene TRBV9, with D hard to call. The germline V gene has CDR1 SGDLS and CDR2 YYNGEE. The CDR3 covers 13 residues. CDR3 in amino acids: CASSALTNYGYTF. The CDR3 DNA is TGTGCCAGCAGCGCCCTGACTAATTATGGCTACACCTTC.